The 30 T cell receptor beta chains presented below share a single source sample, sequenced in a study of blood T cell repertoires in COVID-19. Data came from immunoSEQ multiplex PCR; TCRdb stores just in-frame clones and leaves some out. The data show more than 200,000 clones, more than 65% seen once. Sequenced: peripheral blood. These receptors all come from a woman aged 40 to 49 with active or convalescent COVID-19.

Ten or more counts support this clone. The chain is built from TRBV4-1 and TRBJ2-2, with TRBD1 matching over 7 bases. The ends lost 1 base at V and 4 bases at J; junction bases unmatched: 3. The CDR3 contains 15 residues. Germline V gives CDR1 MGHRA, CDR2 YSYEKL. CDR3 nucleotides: TGCGCCAGCAGCCAAGTTAACAGGGGCACCGGGGAGCTGTTTTTT. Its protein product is CASSQVNRGTGELFF.

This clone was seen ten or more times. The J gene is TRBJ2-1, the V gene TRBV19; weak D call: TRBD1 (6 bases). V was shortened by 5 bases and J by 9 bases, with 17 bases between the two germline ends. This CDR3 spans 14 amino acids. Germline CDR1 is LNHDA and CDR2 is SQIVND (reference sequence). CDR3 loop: CASSPSRTGFEQFF. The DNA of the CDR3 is TGTGCCAGTAGTCCCTCCCGCACAGGGTTTGAGCAGTTCTTC.

This CDR3 is CAISESLAGSGNTIYF. The CDR3 nucleotides read TGTGCCATCAGTGAGTCGCTAGCAGGCTCTGGAAACACCATATATTTT. The chain is built from TRBV10-3 and TRBJ1-3; D is unresolved. Germline V gene sequence: CDR1 ENHRY, CDR2 SYGVKD. CDR3 length: 16 residues. V lost 0 bases, J lost 0 bases, and 9 bases lay in between.

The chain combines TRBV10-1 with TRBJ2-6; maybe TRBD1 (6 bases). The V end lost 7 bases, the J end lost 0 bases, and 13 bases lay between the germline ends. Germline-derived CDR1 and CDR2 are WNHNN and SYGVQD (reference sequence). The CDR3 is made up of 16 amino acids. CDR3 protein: CASNQQGSSGANVLTF. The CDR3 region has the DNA TGCGCCAGCAACCAGCAGGGGAGCTCTGGGGCCAACGTCCTGACTTTC.

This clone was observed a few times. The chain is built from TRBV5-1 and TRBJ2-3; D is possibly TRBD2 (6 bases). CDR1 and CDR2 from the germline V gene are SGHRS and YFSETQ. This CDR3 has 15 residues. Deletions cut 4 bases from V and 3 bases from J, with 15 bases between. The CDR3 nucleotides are TGCGCCAGCAGCCCAGACGCGGGGACTACAGATACGCAGTATTTT. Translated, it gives CASSPDAGTTDTQYF.

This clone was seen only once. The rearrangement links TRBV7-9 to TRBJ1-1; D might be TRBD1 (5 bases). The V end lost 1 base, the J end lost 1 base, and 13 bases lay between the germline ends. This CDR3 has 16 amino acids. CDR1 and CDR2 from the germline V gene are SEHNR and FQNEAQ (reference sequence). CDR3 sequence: CASSLGTSRPNTEAFF. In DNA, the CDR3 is TGTGCCAGCAGCTTAGGGACATCCCGACCGAACACTGAAGCTTTCTTT.

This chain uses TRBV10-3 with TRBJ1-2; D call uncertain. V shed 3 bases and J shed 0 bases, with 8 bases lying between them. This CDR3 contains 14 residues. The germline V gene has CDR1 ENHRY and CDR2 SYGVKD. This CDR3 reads CAISEGSANYGYTF. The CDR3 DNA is TGTGCCATCAGTGAAGGCAGCGCTAACTATGGCTACACCTTC.

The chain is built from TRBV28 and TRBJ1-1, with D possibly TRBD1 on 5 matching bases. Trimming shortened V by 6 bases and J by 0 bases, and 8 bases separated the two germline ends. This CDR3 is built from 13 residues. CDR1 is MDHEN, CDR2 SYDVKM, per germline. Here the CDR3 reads CASRGHMNTEAFF. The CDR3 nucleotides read TGTGCCAGCAGAGGACATATGAACACTGAAGCTTTCTTT.

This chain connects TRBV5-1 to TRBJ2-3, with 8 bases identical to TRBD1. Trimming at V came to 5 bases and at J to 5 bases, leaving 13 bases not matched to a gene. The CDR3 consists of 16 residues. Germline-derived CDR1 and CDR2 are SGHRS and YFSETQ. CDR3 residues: CASRLETGGLVDTQYF. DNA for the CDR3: TGCGCCAGCAGACTAGAAACAGGGGGATTGGTAGATACGCAGTATTTT.

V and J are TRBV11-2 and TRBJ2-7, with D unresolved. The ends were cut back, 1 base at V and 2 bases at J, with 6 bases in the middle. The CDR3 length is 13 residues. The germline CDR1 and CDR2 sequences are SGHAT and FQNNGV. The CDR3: CASSLGLTYEQYV. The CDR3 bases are TGTGCCAGCAGCTTAGGTCTAACCTACGAGCAGTACGTC.

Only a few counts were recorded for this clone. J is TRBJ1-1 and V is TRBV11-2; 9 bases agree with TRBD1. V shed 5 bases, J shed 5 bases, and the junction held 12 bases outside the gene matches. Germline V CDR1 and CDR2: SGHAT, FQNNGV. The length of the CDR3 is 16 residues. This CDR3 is CASSRTGASLRTEAFF. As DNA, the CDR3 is TGTGCCAGCAGCAGGACAGGGGCCTCGCTTAGGACTGAAGCTTTCTTT. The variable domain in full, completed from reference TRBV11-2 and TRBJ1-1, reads EAGVAQSPRYKIIEKRQSVAFWCNPISGHATLYWYQQILGQGPKLLIQFQNNGVVDDSQLPKDRFSAERLKGVDSTLKIQPAKLEDSAVYLCASSRTGASLRTEAFFGQGTRLTVV.

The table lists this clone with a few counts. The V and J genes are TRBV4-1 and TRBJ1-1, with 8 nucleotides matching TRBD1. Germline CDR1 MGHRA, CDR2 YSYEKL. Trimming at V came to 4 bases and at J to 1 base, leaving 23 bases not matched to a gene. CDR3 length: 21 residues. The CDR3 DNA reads TGCGCCAGCAGCCGAGAAACCGGGACAGGTACGCTGGGCAGAAGGAACACTGAAGCTTTCTTT. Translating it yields CASSRETGTGTLGRRNTEAFF.

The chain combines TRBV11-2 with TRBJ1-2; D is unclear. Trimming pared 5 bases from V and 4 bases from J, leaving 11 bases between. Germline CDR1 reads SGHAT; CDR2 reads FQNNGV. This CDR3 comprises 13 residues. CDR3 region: CASSAGEGYGYTF. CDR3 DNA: TGTGCCAGCAGCGCGGGCGAAGGCTATGGCTACACCTTC.

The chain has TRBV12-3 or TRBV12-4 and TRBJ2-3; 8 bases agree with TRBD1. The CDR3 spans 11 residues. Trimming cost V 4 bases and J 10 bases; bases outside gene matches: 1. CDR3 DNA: TGTGCCAGCAGTTCGGACAGGGCGCAGTATTTT. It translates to CASSSDRAQYF.

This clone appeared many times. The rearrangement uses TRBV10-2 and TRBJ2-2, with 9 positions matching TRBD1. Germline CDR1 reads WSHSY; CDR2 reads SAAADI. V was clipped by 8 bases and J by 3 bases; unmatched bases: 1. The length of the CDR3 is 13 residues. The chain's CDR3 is CASWTGDTGELFF. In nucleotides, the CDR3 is TGCGCCAGCTGGACAGGGGACACCGGGGAGCTGTTTTTT.

The CDR3 coding sequence is TGTGCCAGCAGCTTAGCGGGACTAGCGGGTGAGCAGTTCTTC. Residues: CASSLAGLAGEQFF. This chain connects TRBV7-2 to TRBJ2-1, with TRBD2 matching over 12 bases. Trimming cost V 0 bases and J 9 bases; bases outside gene matches: 0. Germline-derived CDR1 and CDR2 are SGHTA and FQGNSA. This CDR3 is 14 amino acids long.

The CDR3 DNA is TGTGCCAGTAGTTTAACGGGGGTCTCTCGGCAGCCCCAGCATTTT. Protein product: CASSLTGVSRQPQHF. V and J are TRBV19 and TRBJ1-5, with D possibly being TRBD1 (5 bases). V lost 5 bases to trimming and J lost 7 bases, with 18 bases between them. The germline CDR1 and CDR2 sequences are LNHDA and SQIVND (reference sequence). The CDR3 spans 15 residues.

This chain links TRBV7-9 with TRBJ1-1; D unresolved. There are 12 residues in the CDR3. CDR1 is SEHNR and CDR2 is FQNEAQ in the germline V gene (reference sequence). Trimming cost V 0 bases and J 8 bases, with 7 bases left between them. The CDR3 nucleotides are TGTGCCAGCAGCTTAGCTTCCAGGGAAGCTTTCTTT. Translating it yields CASSLASREAFF. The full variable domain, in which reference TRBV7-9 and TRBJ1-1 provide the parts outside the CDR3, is DTGVSQNPRHKITKRGQNVTFRCDPISEHNRLYWYRQTLGQGPEFLTYFQNEAQLEKSRLLSDRFSAERPKGSFSTLEIQRTEQGDSAMYLCASSLASREAFFGQGTRLTVV.

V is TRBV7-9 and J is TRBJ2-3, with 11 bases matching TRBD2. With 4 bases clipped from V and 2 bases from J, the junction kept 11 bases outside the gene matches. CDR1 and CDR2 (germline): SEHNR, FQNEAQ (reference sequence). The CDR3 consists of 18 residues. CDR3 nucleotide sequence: TGTGCCAGCAGCTCAAATTCGGCTAGCGGGGGGTCCACAGATACGCAGTATTTT. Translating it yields CASSSNSASGGSTDTQYF.

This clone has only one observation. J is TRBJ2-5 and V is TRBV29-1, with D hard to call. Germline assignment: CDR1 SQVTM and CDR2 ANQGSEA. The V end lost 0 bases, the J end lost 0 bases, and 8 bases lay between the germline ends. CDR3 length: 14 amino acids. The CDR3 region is CSVEDNYYQETQYF. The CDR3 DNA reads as TGCAGCGTTGAAGATAACTACTACCAAGAGACCCAGTACTTC. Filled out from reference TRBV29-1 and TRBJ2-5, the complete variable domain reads SAVISQKPSRDICQRGTSLTIQCQVDSQVTMMFWYRQQPGQSLTLIATANQGSEATYESGFVIDKFPISRPNLTFSTLTVSNMSPEDSSIYLCSVEDNYYQETQYFGPGTRLLVL.

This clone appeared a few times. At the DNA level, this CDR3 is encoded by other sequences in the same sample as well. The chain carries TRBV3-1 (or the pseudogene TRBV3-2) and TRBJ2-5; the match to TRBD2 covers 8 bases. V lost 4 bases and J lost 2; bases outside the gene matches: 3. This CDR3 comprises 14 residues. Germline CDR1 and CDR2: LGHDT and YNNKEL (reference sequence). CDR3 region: CASSLAGIQETQYF. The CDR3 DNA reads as TGTGCCAGCAGCCTAGCGGGGATACAAGAGACCCAGTACTTC.

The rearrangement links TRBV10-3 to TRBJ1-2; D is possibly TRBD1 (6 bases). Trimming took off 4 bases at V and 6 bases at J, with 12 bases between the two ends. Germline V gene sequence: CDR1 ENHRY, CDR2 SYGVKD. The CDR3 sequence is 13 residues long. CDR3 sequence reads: CAISGTAVHGYTF. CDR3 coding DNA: TGTGCCATCAGTGGGACAGCGGTTCATGGCTACACCTTC.

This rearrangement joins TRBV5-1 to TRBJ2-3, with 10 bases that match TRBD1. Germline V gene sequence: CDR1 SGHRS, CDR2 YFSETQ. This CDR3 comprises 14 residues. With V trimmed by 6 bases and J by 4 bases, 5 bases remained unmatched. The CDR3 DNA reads TGCGCCAGCAAGGGGACAGGGGAGGCAGATACGCAGTATTTT. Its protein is CASKGTGEADTQYF.

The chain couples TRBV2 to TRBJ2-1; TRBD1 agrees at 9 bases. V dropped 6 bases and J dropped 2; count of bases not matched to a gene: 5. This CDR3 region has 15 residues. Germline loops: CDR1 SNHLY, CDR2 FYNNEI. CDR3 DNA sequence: TGTGCCAGCAGGGTGGGGACAGGGACCTACAATGAGCAGTTCTTC. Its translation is CASRVGTGTYNEQFF.

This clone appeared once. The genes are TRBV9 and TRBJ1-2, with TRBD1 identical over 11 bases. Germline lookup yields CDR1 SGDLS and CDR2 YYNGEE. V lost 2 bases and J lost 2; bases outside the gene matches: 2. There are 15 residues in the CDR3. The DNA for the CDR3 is TGTGCCAGCAGCGTCGGGACAGGGGGAAACTATGGCTACACCTTC. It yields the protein CASSVGTGGNYGYTF.

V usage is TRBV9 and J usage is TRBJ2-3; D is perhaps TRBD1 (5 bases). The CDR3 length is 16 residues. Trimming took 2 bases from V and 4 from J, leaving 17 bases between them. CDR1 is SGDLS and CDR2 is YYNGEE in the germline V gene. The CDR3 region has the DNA TGTGCCAGCAGCGTTCCCCGGGCAGGGTTAGCAGATACGCAGTATTTT. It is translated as CASSVPRAGLADTQYF. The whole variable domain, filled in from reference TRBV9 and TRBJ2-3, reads DSGVTQTPKHLITATGQRVTLRCSPRSGDLSVYWYQQSLDQGLQFLIQYYNGEERAKGNILERFSAQQFPDLHSELNLSSLELGDSALYFCASSVPRAGLADTQYFGPGTRLTVL.

CDR3 bases: TGTGCCAGCAGTGAAGGGGGGGCTGGGGCCAACGTCCTGACTTTC. As protein: CASSEGGAGANVLTF. This chain connects TRBV2 to TRBJ2-6, with a possible D match to TRBD2 (6 bases). The CDR3 consists of 15 residues. CDR1 SNHLY and CDR2 FYNNEI come from the germline V gene. V lost 1 base and J 2 bases, leaving 6 bases between the germline ends.

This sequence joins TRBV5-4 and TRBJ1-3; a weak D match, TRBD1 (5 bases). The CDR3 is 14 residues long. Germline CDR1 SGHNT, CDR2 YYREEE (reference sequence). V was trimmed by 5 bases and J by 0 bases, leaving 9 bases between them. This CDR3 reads CASRDMGSGNTIYF. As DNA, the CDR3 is TGTGCCAGCAGGGACATGGGCTCTGGAAACACCATATATTTT.

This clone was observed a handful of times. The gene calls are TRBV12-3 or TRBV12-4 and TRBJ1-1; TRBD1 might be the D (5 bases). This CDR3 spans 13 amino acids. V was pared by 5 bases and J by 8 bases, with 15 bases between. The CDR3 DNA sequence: TGTGCCAGCAGTCTACAATCGGCAGGGGAAGCTTTCTTT. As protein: CASSLQSAGEAFF.

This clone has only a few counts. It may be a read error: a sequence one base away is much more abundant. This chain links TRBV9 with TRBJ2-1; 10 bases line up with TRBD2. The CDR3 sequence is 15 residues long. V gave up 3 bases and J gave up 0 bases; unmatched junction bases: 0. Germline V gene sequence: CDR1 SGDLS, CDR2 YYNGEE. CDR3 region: CASSASGGSYNEQFF. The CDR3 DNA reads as TGTGCCAGCAGCGCTAGCGGGGGCTCCTACAATGAGCAGTTCTTC. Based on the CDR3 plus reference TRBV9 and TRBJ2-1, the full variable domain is DSGVTQTPKHLITATGQRVTLRCSPRSGDLSVYWYQQSLDQGLQFLIQYYNGEERAKGNILERFSAQQFPDLHSELNLSSLELGDSALYFCASSASGGSYNEQFFGPGTRLTVL.